This TCR beta chain was identified in a study of shared T cell receptors in the human thymus (dated by TCRdb to about 2021). General notes on the study: The study investigated the way shared, self-reactive T-cell receptor alpha chains are produced in the human thymus.

A distance of 6 bases separates the germline ends of V and J, which lose 1 base and 6 bases respectively. Spanning cysteine to phenylalanine, the CDR3 consists of 12 amino acids. Only CDR3 DNA is held: 36 bases, read in frame from base 1. Looking up the germline V gene yields CDR1 MGHRA and CDR2 YSYEKL. As for this clone: Its cognate antigen has yet to be identified. One base away there is no much larger clone; base qualities are not given.

Receptors were amplified or captured by the immunoSEQ multiplex PCR assay. TCRdb provides this immuneACCESS table in a form limited to in-frame rearrangements. Some clones are lacking; in checked studies, under half of them reflect an unresolved V gene, and why the rest are absent is not known. Here the sample has hundreds of thousands of clones; 80% to 90% occur a single time. Of the sample, 0.0094% is held by the ten largest clones. This sample also appeared in a second study, on human thymus T cells. As described in the second report: The donors were immunologically healthy infants in Finland who had open corrective cardiac surgery for congenital heart defects. Thymus tissue was obtained as surgical resects removed during corrective cardiac surgery. Usage of V and J gene segments appeared to be biased in both the thymic and the peripheral blood repertoires. The related research reported highly overlapping thymic TCR repertoires among unrelated individuals. The study described the TCR alpha and beta repertoires in fewer than 10 infant thymus samples and a handful of matching peripheral blood samples. The infant donors were about 6 to 244 days old, and the cohort included over five males and two females. After being mechanically released from the tissue, thymocytes were kept at -70 degrees C in pellets of roughly 9.5-31 million cells. A QIAsymphony instrument was used to extract genomic DNA from the frozen cell pellets. Using the immunoSEQ multiplex PCR assay, the TCRB and TCRAD loci were amplified from a standardized quantity of quality-controlled genomic DNA. The amplicons spanned the V(D)J region and were long enough to cover the CDR3 and allow V and J genes to be identified. The amplicons were sequenced on an Illumina platform via the commercial immunoSEQ service. Primer bias and sequencing errors were corrected as previously described, and TCRAD and TCRB were defined on the basis of the IMGT database. The repertoires were analysed using immunoSEQ Analyzer 3.0 and VDJTools for basic statistics, V/J segment usage, diversity estimates, rarefaction and pairwise overlap. To estimate diversity, the Chao1, ChaoE, Efron-Thisted, Shannon and inverse Simpson indices were applied, and diversity was also estimated on datasets down-sampled to the smallest sample. Repertoire overlap used strict matching of CDR3 nucleotide sequence, V gene and J gene, with Jaccard-based multidimensional scaling clustering. On average, thymus samples yielded about 810,000 unique TCRB clonotypes, whereas blood samples yielded around 88,000.

This chain is built from TRBV4-1 and TRBJ1-2; the D gene lacks a confident call. Material: thymocytes. This sequence originates from a boy younger than two with a congenital heart defect. Donor details come from another sample of the same person, matched by shared clones. The sequenced DNA: TGCGCCAGCAGCCAAGTAGGAGATGGCTACACCTTC. Translated, it reads CASSQVGDGYTF.